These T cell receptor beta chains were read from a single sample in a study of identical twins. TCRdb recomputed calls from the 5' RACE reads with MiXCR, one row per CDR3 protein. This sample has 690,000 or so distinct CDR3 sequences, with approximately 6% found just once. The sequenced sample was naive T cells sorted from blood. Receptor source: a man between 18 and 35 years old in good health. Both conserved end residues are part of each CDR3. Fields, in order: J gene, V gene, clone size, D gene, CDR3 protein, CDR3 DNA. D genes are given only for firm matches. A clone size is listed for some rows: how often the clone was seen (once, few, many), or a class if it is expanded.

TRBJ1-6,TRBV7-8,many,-,CASSPPGPSPLHF,TGTGCCAGCAGCCCTCCAGGGCCTTCACCCCTCCACTTT
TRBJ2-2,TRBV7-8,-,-,CASSLGGGTDGELFF,TGTGCCAGCAGCTTAGGGGGCGGGACGGACGGGGAGCTGTTTTTT
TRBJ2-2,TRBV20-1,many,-,CSVGIANTGELFF,TGCAGTGTTGGAATAGCGAACACCGGGGAGCTGTTTTTT
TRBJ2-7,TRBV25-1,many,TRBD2,CASTTSGRNYEQYF,TGTGCCAGCACCACTAGCGGGAGAAACTACGAGCAGTACTTC
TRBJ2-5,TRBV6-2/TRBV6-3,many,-,CASSWQAPFFQYF,TGTGCCAGCAGTTGGCAGGCCCCCTTCTTCCAGTACTTC
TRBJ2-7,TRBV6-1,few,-,CASSAGTIYEQYF,TGTGCCAGCAGCGCCGGGACGATCTACGAGCAGTACTTC
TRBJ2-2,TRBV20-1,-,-,CSARGWGRDGELFF,TGCAGTGCTAGAGGGTGGGGGCGGGACGGGGAGCTGTTTTTT
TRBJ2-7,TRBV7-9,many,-,CASSSGDPHEQYF,TGTGCCAGCAGCTCCGGGGACCCCCACGAGCAGTACTTC
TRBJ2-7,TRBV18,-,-,CASSPLAEAYEQYF,TGTGCCAGCTCACCCTTAGCGGAAGCATACGAGCAGTACTTC
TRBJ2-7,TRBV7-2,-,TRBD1,CASSTTGPYEQYF,TGTGCCAGCAGCACGACAGGGCCCTACGAGCAGTACTTC
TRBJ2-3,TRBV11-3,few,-,CASSLRGALTDTQYF,TGTGCCAGCAGCTTACGGGGCGCCCTCACAGATACGCAGTATTTT
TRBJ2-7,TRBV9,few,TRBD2,CASSVGGSTSGAYEQYF,TGTGCCAGCAGCGTAGGGGGGTCGACTAGCGGGGCCTACGAGCAGTACTTC
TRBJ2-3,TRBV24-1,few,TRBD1,CATSPTGDSDTQYF,TGTGCCACCAGTCCGACAGGGGACTCAGATACGCAGTATTTT
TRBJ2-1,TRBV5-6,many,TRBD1,CASHRGLSYNEQFF,TGTGCCAGCCATAGGGGGCTTTCCTACAATGAGCAGTTCTTC
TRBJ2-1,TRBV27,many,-,CASSSLGRHNEQFF,TGTGCCAGCAGTTCCCTCGGGAGACACAATGAGCAGTTCTTC
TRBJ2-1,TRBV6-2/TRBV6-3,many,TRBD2,CASRMAGVVNEQFF,TGTGCCAGCAGAATGGCGGGAGTTGTCAATGAGCAGTTCTTC
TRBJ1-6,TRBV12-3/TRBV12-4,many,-,CASTTDSRSPLHF,TGTGCCAGCACCACGGACAGTCGTTCACCCCTCCACTTT
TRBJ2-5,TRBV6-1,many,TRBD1,CASRTGGAETQYF,TGTGCCAGCAGGACAGGGGGCGCTGAGACCCAGTACTTC
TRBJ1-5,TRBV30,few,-,CAWRQGTTQPQHF,TGTGCCTGGAGACAGGGTACTACGCAGCCCCAGCATTTT
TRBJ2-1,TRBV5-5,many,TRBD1,CASSSRDSPYNEQFF,TGTGCCAGCAGCTCCCGGGACAGCCCTTACAATGAGCAGTTCTTC
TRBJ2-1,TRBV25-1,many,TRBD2,CATSGGTGNEQFF,TGTGCCACCTCGGGGGGGACGGGGAATGAGCAGTTCTTC
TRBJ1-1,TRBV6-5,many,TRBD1,CASSYPSTGETEAFF,TGTGCCAGCAGTTACCCCAGCACAGGGGAAACTGAAGCTTTCTTT
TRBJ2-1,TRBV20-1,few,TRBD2,CSARGGGVYEQFF,TGCAGTGCTAGGGGGGGAGGGGTCTATGAGCAGTTCTTC
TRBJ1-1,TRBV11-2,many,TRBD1,CASSSRDSLNTEAFF,TGTGCCAGCAGCTCCCGGGACAGTTTGAACACTGAAGCTTTCTTT
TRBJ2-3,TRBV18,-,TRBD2,CASSPPYAGGADTQYF,TGTGCCAGCTCACCACCGTATGCGGGAGGGGCAGATACGCAGTATTTT
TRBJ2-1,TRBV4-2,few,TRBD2,CASSQEGPAGGRHNEQFF,TGTGCCAGCAGCCAAGAAGGGCCAGCGGGAGGTCGCCACAATGAGCAGTTCTTC
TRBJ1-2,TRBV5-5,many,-,CASNLTPRIGYTF,TGTGCCAGCAACCTTACCCCCCGCATAGGCTACACCTTC
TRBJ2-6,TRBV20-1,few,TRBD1,CSASATGSSGGANVLTF,TGCAGTGCTAGTGCGACAGGGAGTTCGGGAGGGGCCAACGTCCTGACTTTC
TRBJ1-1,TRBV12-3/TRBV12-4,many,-,CASSLGGGRRAFF,TGTGCCAGCAGTTTAGGCGGGGGGCGGCGAGCTTTCTTT
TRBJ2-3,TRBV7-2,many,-,CASSFGGPVGDTQYF,TGTGCCAGCAGCTTTGGTGGGCCCGTGGGAGATACGCAGTATTTT
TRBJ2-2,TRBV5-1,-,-,CASRTPGGIGPGELFF,TGCGCCAGCAGGACGCCCGGGGGCATTGGGCCCGGGGAGCTGTTTTTT
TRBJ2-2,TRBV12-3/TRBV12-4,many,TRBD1,CASSLTGSTGELFF,TGTGCCAGCAGTTTGACAGGGAGCACCGGGGAGCTGTTTTTT
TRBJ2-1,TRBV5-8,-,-,CASSLGAVGGYNEQFF,TGTGCCAGCAGCCTGGGGGCGGTCGGGGGCTACAATGAGCAGTTCTTC
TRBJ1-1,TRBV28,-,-,CASSLLTATNTEAFF,TGTGCCAGCAGTTTGCTAACAGCCACCAACACTGAAGCTTTCTTT
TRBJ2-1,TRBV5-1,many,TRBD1,CASSLVNSGGSYNEQFF,TGCGCCAGCAGCTTGGTTAATTCAGGGGGCTCCTACAATGAGCAGTTCTTC
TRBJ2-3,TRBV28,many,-,CASREWVPTDTQYF,TGTGCCAGCAGGGAGTGGGTCCCCACAGATACGCAGTATTTT
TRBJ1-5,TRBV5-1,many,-,CASSLEGHQNQPQHF,TGCGCCAGCAGCTTGGAAGGACACCAAAATCAGCCCCAGCATTTT